This entry concerns a single T cell receptor (beta chain). As yet, its antigen is unknown. This could be a read error, since a much larger clone is one nucleotide away. This is likely a read error, given that the CDR3 carries no conserved phenylalanine or tryptophan at its end. The data originate from a study of Graves' ophthalmopathy and Graves' hyperthyroidism. Germline V gene lookup returns CDR1 SNHLY and CDR2 FYNNEI. The J segment lost 8 bases and the V segment lost 6 bases, leaving 7 bases of the junction unmatched. The CDR3 totals 14 residues. Study-wide results and limits: Ophthalmopathy versus stable hyperthyroidism: 13-signature model gave 87.88% sensitivity, roughly 81% specificity. In blood appeared most of the expanded thyroid clonotypes whose frequency exceeded 0.001.

CDR3 regions of TCR beta were amplified from RNA transcripts. The first round was an RT-PCR with HTBI primers, and the second round was a multiplex PCR. MiXCR, applied by TCRdb to the multiplex PCR reads, yields one record per CDR3 protein. In the table there are hundreds of thousands of distinct CDR3 sequences, roughly two fifths of which are singletons. No donor had other autoimmune disease, uncontrolled infection, pregnancy or lactation. Reliance was placed on clinical symptoms, serum thyroxine, TRAb, thyroid ultrasound and orbital computed tomography for diagnosis. The chain is built from TRBV2 and TRBJ1-6, with 7 positions matching TRBD1. The specimen sequenced was peripheral blood. The TCR originated in an adult man with Graves' ophthalmopathy. The CDR3, as DNA: TGTGCCAGCAGAAATGGGGACAGATATTCACCCCTCCACTAT. This encodes CASRNGDRYSPLHY.